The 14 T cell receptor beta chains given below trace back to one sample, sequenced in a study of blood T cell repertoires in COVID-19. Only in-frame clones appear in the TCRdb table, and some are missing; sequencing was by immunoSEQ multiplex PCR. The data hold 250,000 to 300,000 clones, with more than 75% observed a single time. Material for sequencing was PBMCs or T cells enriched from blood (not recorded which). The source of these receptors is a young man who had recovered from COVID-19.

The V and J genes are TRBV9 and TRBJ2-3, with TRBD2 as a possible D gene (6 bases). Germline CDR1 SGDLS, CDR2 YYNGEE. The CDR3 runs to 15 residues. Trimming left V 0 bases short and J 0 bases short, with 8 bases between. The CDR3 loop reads CASSVVADSTDTQYF. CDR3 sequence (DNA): TGTGCCAGCAGCGTAGTAGCGGATAGCACAGATACGCAGTATTTT.

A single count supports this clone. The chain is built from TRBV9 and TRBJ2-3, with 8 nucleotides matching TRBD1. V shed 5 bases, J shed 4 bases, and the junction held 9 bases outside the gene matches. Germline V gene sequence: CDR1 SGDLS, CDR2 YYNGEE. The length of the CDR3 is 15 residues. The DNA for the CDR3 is TGTGCCAGCAGTGCCGGGACAGGTTATGCAGATACGCAGTATTTT. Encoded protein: CASSAGTGYADTQYF.

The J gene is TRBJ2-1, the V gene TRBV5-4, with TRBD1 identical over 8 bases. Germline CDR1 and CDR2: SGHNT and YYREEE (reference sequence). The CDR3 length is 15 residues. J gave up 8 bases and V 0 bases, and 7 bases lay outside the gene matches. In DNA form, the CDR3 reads TGTGCCAGCAGCTTGGCAGTGACAGGGGTAGATGAGCAGTTCTTC. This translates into CASSLAVTGVDEQFF.

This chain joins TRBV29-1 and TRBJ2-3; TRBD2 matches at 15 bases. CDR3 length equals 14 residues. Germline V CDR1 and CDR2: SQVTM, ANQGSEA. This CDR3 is CSAGTSGRTDTQYF. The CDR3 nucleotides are TGCAGTGCCGGGACTAGCGGGAGGACAGATACGCAGTATTTT.

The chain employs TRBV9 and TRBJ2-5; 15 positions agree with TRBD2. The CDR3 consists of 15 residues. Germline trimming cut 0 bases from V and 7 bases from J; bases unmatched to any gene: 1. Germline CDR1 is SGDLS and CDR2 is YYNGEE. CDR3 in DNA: TGTGCCAGCAGCGTAGGGGGACTAGCGGGAGGGACCCAGTACTTC. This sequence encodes CASSVGGLAGGTQYF.

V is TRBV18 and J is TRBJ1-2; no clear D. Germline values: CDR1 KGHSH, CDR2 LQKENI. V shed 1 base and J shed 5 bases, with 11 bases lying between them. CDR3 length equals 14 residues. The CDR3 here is CASSPLGREYGYTF. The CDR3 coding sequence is TGTGCCAGCTCACCACTGGGGAGGGAATATGGCTACACCTTC.

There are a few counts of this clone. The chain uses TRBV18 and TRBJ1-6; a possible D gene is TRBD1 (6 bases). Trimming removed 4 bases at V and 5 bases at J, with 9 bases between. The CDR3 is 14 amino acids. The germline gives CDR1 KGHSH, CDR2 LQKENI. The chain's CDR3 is CASSRGQHNSPLHF. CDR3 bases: TGTGCCAGCTCACGGGGACAACATAATTCACCCCTCCACTTT.

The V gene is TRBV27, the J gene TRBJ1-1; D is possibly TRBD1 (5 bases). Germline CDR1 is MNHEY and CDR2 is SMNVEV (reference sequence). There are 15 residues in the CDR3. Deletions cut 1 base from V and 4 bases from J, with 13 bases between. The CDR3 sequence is CASSLYAGGGTEAFF. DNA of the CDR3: TGTGCCAGCAGTTTATATGCGGGCGGGGGCACTGAAGCTTTCTTT.

The CDR3 sequence: CASSPAQVLNYGYTF. The CDR3 DNA sequence: TGTGCCAGCAGCCCCGCACAGGTCCTCAACTATGGCTACACCTTC. The V call is TRBV7-2, the J call TRBJ1-2; a possible D gene is TRBD1 (5 bases). V lost 5 bases to trimming and J lost 2 bases, with 15 bases between them. This CDR3 is built from 15 residues. Germline assignment: CDR1 SGHTA and CDR2 FQGNSA.

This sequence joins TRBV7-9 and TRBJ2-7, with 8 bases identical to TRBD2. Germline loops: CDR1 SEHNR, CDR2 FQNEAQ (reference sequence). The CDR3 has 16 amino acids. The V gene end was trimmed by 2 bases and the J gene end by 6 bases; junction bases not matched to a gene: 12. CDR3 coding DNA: TGTGCCAGCAGCTTAAATATTGCGGGGGGCCGGTCCGAGCAGTACTTC. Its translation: CASSLNIAGGRSEQYF. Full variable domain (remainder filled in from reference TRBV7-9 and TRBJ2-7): DTGVSQNPRHKITKRGQNVTFRCDPISEHNRLYWYRQTLGQGPEFLTYFQNEAQLEKSRLLSDRFSAERPKGSFSTLEIQRTEQGDSAMYLCASSLNIAGGRSEQYFGPGTRLTVT.

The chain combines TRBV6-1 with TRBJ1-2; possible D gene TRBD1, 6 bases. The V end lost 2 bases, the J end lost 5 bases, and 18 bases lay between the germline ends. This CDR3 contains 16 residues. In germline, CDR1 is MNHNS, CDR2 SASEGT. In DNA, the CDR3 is TGTGCCAGCAGTGAATACGGGGCGGTTAGGGGGTATGGCTACACCTTC. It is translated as CASSEYGAVRGYGYTF.

The DNA of the CDR3 is TGTGCCAGCAGCCCGGACAGGGGCCGCTGGAGCCAAGAGACCCAGTACTTC. It is translated as CASSPDRGRWSQETQYF. The chain links TRBV14 to TRBJ2-5; 9 bases map to TRBD1. The CDR3 runs to 17 residues. V was clipped by 4 bases and J by 1 base; unmatched bases: 10. CDR1 is SGHDN and CDR2 is FVKESK in the germline V gene.

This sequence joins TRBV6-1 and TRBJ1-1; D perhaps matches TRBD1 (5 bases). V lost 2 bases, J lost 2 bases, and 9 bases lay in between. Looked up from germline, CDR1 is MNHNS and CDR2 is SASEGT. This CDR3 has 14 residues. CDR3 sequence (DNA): TGTGCCAGCAGTGAATCAGGGATTAACACTGAAGCTTTCTTT. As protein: CASSESGINTEAFF.

The CDR3 loop reads CASTITGGVPHSNQPQHF. The CDR3 DNA is TGTGCCAGCACCATAACCGGCGGGGTCCCTCATAGCAATCAGCCCCAGCATTTT. The V and J genes are TRBV2 and TRBJ1-5, with D unclear. V was shortened by 7 bases and J by 0 bases, with 22 bases between the two germline ends. This CDR3 comprises 18 residues. The germline V gene encodes CDR1 SNHLY and CDR2 FYNNEI. The complete variable domain, with remaining parts taken from reference TRBV2 and TRBJ1-5, reads EPEVTQTPSHQVTQMGQEVILRCVPISNHLYFYWYRQILGQKVEFLVSFYNNEISEKSEIFDDQFSVERPDGSNFTLKIRSTKLEDSAMYFCASTITGGVPHSNQPQHFGDGTRLSIL.